Below are 7 T cell receptor beta chains sequenced from a single sample in a study of T cells after yellow fever vaccination. TCRdb reprocessed the 5' RACE reads via MiXCR and lists one record per CDR3 protein. The sample includes roughly 500,000 distinct CDR3 sequences, 15% to 20% of them seen just once. The specimen was PBMCs, collected 15 days after the yellow fever booster vaccination. The receptors derive from a man aged 25 to 40 who received the YFV17D yellow fever vaccine.

This chain uses TRBV20-1 with TRBJ2-5; perhaps D is TRBD1 or TRBD2 (7 bases each). V gave up 6 bases and J gave up 1 base, with 18 bases separating them. Germline CDR1 DFQATT, CDR2 SNEGSKA (reference sequence). The CDR3 is 15 residues long. In DNA, the CDR3 is TGCAGTGCCACCCGACAGGGAGGGCTCCAAGAGACCCAGTACTTC. Amino acids: CSATRQGGLQETQYF.

This clonotype was counted between two and nine times. The V call is TRBV12-3 or TRBV12-4, the J call TRBJ1-1; D uncertain. This CDR3 is 13 amino acids long. Trimming removed 5 bases at V and 4 bases at J, with 11 bases between. The CDR3 protein is CASSDMRGTEAFF. For the CDR3, the DNA is TGTGCCAGCAGTGATATGCGAGGCACTGAAGCTTTCTTT.

The chain joins TRBV6-5 to TRBJ2-1; possibly TRBD2 for D (5 bases). The CDR3 is 14 residues long. Germline V gene data show CDR1 as MNHEY and CDR2 as SVGAGI. Trimming took off 0 bases at V and 9 bases at J, with 12 bases between the two ends. The CDR3 DNA sequence: TGTGCCAGCAGTTACTCGAGAGGGAAGGTTGAGCAGTTCTTC. Its translation is CASSYSRGKVEQFF.

This clonotype was observed a few times. The chain uses TRBV6-5 and TRBJ2-6; possibly TRBD1 for D (6 bases). This CDR3 spans 19 amino acids. The V end was cut by 0 bases, the J end by 1 base, with 16 bases between. In germline, CDR1 is MNHEY, CDR2 SVGAGI. CDR3 in DNA: TGTGCCAGCAGTTACTCGGGACACCCAACCCTTTCTGGGGCCAACGTCCTGACTTTC. Translation gives CASSYSGHPTLSGANVLTF.

This clonotype was observed a few times. CDR3 loop: CASSVRQDYEQYF. The CDR3 DNA reads as TGTGCCAGCAGCGTCAGACAGGATTACGAGCAGTACTTC. The rearrangement joins TRBV3-1 to TRBJ2-7; perhaps TRBD1 as D (6 bases). CDR3 length: 13 amino acids. The V gene's germline CDR1 is LGHDT and CDR2 YNNKEL (reference sequence). Trimming removed 5 bases from V and 4 bases from J, with 12 bases in between.

V gene TRBV5-6 combines with J gene TRBJ2-7, with 8 bases identical to TRBD2. The CDR3 has 14 amino acids. Unmatched junction bases numbered 5, after V lost 4 bases and J lost 2 bases. Germline V gives CDR1 SGHDT, CDR2 YYEEEE. CDR3 region: CASSGVAGPYEQYF. The CDR3 DNA sequence: TGTGCCAGCAGCGGGGTAGCGGGGCCCTACGAGCAGTACTTC.

This sequence joins TRBV6-1 and TRBJ1-5; 8 bases match TRBD1. This CDR3 comprises 17 residues. Germline V gene sequence: CDR1 MNHNS, CDR2 SASEGT. Trimming at V came to 7 bases and at J to 5 bases, leaving 16 bases not matched to a gene. The CDR3 is CASKEHSGRGLDQPQHF. The CDR3 nucleotides read TGTGCCAGCAAAGAGCACAGCGGCAGGGGGCTCGATCAGCCCCAGCATTTT.